This T cell receptor (beta chain) is drawn from a study of T-cell memory formation after mild COVID-19. TCRdb re-analysed the 5' RACE reads in MiXCR, keeping a single row per CDR3 protein. The data hold about 560,000 distinct CDR3 sequences, with 17% observed a single time. About this clonotype itself: Its antigen remains unidentified.

Findings and limits, study-wide: The finding that pre-infection memory included some responding clones suggested that cross-reactive memory joined. Among clones contracting day 15 to 85, CD4/CD8 was balanced, whereas later expanders leaned CD4+.

The source of this sequence is an adult woman who had mild COVID-19 (a few samples of this study predate the infection). Cell type and time point are not known. Sequencing was done on a sample of PBMCs or a T cell subset sorted from them (not recorded which).

The CDR3 DNA reads TGTGCCAGCAGTCCATGGACTAGCGGGCGTGATACGCAGTATTTT. Protein product: CASSPWTSGRDTQYF. This chain uses TRBV12-3 or TRBV12-4 with TRBJ2-3; 11 nucleotides line up with TRBD2. The ends lost 5 bases at V and 6 bases at J; junction bases unmatched: 7. This CDR3 is built from 15 residues.